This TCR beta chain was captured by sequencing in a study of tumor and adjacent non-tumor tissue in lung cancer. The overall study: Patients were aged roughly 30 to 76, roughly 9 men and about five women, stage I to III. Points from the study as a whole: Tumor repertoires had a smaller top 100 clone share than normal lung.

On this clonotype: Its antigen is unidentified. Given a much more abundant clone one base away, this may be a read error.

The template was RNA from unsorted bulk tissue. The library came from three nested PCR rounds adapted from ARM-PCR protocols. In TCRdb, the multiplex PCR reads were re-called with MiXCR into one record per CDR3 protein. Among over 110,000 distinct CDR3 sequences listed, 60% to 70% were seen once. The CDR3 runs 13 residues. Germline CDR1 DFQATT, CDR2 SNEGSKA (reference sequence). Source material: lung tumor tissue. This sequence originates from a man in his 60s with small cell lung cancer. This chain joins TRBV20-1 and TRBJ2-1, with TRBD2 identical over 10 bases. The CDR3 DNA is TGCAGTCCTAGACTAGCGGGCTACAATGAGCAGTTCTTC. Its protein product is CSPRLAGYNEQFF.